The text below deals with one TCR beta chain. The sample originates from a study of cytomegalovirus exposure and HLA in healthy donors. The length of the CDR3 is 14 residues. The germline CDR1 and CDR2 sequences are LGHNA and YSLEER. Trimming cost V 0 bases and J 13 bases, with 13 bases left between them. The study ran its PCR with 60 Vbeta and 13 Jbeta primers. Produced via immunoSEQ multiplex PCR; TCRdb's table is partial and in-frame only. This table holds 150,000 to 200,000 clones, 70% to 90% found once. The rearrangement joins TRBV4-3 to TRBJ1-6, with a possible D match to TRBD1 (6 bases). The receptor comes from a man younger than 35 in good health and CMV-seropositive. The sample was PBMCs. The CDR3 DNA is TGCGCCAGCAGCCAAGACAGGGGATTCGGGCCCCTCCACTTT. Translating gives CASSQDRGFGPLHF.